These T cell receptor beta chains were read from a single sample in a study of blood T cells in healthy people across ages. Via MiXCR, TCRdb re-called the 5' RACE reads, giving one row per CDR3 protein. This table holds approximately 850,000 distinct CDR3 sequences, over 45% found once. The material sequenced was blood. The receptors stem from a man under 40 in good health. The conserved cysteine and the conserved F or W are not part of the CDR3 here. The order of the fields is V gene, J gene, CDR3 protein.

v_gene: TRBV28; j_gene: TRBJ2-7; CDR3aa: ASSDRDRGYNEQY
v_gene: TRBV27; j_gene: TRBJ1-4; CDR3aa: ASTQLWTGSREKLF
v_gene: TRBV9; j_gene: TRBJ2-7; CDR3aa: ASSVDDWEEPYEQY
v_gene: TRBV5-6; j_gene: TRBJ2-1; CDR3aa: ASSDDSLGSNEQF
v_gene: TRBV20-1; j_gene: TRBJ2-4; CDR3aa: SAQRTEVCTQY
v_gene: TRBV7-9; j_gene: TRBJ2-7; CDR3aa: ASSAGGRSDEQY
v_gene: TRBV21-1; j_gene: TRBJ1-2; CDR3aa: ASSIWTGGEGGYGYT
v_gene: TRBV29-1; j_gene: TRBJ2-7; CDR3aa: SVELEDSYEQY
v_gene: TRBV7-2; j_gene: TRBJ2-7; CDR3aa: ASRIGGEYYEQY
v_gene: TRBV4-3; j_gene: TRBJ2-1; CDR3aa: ASSLSTPLNNEQF
v_gene: TRBV7-3; j_gene: TRBJ2-6; CDR3aa: ASSRSGVGGANVLT
v_gene: TRBV7-9; j_gene: TRBJ2-1; CDR3aa: ASSHPRAIGSYNEQF
v_gene: TRBV7-9; j_gene: TRBJ2-3; CDR3aa: ASSLASALDTQY
v_gene: TRBV20-1; j_gene: TRBJ1-1; CDR3aa: SARPFNTEAF
v_gene: TRBV15; j_gene: TRBJ2-1; CDR3aa: ATSRGRGSEQF
v_gene: TRBV12-3/TRBV12-4; j_gene: TRBJ2-2; CDR3aa: ASSFQRGAGELF